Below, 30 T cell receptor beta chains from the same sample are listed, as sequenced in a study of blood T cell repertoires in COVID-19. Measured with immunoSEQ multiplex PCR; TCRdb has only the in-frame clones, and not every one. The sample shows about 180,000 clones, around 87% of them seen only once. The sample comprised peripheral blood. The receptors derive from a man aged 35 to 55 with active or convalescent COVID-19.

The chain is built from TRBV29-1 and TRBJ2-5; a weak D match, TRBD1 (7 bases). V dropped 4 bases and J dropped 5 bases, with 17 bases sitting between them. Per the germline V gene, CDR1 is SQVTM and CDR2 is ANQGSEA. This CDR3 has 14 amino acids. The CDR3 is CSVAQGGGVETQYF. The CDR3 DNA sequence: TGCAGCGTTGCTCAGGGGGGAGGTGTGGAGACCCAGTACTTC.

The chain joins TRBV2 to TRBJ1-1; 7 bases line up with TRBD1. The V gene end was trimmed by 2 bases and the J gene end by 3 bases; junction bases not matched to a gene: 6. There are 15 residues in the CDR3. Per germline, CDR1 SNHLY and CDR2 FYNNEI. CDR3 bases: TGTGCCAGCAGTGAACGGACAGGTTGGTACACTGAAGCTTTCTTT. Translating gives CASSERTGWYTEAFF.

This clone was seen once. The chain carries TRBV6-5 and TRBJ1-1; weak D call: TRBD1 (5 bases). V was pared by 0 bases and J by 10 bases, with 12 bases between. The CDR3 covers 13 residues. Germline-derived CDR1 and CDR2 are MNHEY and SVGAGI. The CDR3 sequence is CASSYSGAPGAFF. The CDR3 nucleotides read TGTGCCAGCAGTTACTCAGGGGCCCCCGGAGCTTTCTTT.

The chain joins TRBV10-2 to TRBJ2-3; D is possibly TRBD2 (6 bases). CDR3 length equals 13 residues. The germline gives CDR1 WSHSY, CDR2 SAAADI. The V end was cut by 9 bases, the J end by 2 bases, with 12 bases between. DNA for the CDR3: TGCGCCAGTATTAGCGGATCCACAGATACGCAGTATTTT. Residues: CASISGSTDTQYF.

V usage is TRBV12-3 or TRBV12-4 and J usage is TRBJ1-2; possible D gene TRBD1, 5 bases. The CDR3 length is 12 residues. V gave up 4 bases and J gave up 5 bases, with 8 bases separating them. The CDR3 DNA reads TGTGCCAGCAGTTATCAGGGATATGGCTACACCTTC. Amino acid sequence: CASSYQGYGYTF.

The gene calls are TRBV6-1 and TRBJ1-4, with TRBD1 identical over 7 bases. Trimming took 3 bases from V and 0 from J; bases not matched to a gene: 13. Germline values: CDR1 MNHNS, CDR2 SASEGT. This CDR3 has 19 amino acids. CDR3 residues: CASSELRRGLIATNEKLFF. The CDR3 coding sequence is TGTGCCAGCAGTGAGCTTCGGAGGGGGCTTATTGCAACTAATGAAAAACTGTTTTTT.

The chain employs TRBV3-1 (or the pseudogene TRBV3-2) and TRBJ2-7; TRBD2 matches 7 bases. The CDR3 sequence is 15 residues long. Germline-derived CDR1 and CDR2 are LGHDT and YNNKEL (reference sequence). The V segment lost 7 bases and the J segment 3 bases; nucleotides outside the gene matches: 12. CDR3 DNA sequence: TGTGCCAGCAACTCTTTAAACCGGGGGGTCTACGAGCAGTACTTC. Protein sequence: CASNSLNRGVYEQYF.

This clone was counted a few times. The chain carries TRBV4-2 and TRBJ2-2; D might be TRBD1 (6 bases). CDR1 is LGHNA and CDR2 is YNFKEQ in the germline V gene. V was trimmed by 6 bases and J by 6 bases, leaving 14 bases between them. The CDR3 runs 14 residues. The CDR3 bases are TGTGCCAGCAGAGGGCAGGGGAAGTCCGGGGAGCTGTTTTTT. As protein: CASRGQGKSGELFF.

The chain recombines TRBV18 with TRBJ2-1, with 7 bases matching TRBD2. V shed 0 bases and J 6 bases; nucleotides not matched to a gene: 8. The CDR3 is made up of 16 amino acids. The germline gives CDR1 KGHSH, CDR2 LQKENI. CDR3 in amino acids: CASSPPQREGINEQFF. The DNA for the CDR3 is TGTGCCAGCTCACCACCGCAGCGGGAAGGGATCAATGAGCAGTTCTTC.

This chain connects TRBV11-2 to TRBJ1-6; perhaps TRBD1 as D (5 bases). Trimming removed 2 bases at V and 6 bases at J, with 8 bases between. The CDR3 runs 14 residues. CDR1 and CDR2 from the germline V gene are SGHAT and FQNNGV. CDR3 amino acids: CASSLQGFNSPLHF. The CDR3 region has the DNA TGTGCCAGCAGCTTACAGGGTTTTAATTCACCCCTCCACTTT.

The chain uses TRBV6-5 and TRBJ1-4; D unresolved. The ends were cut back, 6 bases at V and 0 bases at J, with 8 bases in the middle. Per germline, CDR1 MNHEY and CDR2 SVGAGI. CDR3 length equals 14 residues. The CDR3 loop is CASSYSPTNEKLFF. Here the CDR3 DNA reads TGTGCCAGCAGCTACAGCCCAACTAATGAAAAACTGTTTTTT.

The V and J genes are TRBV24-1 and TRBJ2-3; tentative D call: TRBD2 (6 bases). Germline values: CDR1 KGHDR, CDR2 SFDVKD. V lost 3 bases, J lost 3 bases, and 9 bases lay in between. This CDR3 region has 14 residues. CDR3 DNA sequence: TGTGCCACCAGTGATACGGGGGAGACAGATACGCAGTATTTT. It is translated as CATSDTGETDTQYF.

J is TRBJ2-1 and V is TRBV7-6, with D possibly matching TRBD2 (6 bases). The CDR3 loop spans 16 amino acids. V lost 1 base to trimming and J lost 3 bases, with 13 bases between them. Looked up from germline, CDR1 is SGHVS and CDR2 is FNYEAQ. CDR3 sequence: CASSLGPSAYYNEQFF. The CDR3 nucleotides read TGTGCCAGCAGCTTAGGGCCTAGCGCCTACTACAATGAGCAGTTCTTC.

In DNA form, the CDR3 reads TGTGCCAGCAGCGTCCTCCCCAGCCCGGGACAGGGGGCTTCACCCCTCCACTTT. Its protein product is CASSVLPSPGQGASPLHF. This chain links TRBV9 with TRBJ1-6; 12 bases align to TRBD1. Germline V gene data show CDR1 as SGDLS and CDR2 as YYNGEE. The V segment lost 2 bases and the J segment 9 bases; nucleotides outside the gene matches: 12. CDR3 size: 18 residues.

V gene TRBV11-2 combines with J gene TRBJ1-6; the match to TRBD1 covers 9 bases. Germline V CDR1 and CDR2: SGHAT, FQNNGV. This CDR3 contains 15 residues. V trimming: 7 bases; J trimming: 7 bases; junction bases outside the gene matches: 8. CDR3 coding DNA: TGTGCCAGCACCTCAAGGGACAGGGCAAATTCACCCCTCCACTTT. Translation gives CASTSRDRANSPLHF.

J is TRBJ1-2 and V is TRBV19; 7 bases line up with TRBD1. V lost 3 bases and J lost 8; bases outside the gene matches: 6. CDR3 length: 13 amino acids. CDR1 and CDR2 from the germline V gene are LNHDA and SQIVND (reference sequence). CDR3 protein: CASSMETGWGYTF. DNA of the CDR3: TGTGCCAGTAGTATGGAGACAGGGTGGGGCTACACCTTC.

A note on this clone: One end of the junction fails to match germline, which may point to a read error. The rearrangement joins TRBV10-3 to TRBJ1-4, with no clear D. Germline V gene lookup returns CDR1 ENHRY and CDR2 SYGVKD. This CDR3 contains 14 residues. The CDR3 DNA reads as TGTGCCATCAGTGAAAGATATGAGGTCGGTGGAGTCGATTTT. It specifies CAISERYEVGGVDF.

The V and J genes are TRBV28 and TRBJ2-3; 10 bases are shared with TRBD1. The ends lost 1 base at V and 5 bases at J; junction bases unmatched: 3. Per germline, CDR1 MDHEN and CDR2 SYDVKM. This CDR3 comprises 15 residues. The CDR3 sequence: CASSLLGQGIDTQYF. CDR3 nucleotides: TGTGCCAGCAGTTTATTGGGACAGGGGATAGATACGCAGTATTTT.

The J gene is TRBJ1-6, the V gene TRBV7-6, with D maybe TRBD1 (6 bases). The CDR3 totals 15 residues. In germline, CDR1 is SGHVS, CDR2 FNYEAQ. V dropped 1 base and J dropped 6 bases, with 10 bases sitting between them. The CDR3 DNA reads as TGTGCCAGCAGCTTAGTCAGGGGAAGTAATTCACCCCTCCACTTT. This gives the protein CASSLVRGSNSPLHF.

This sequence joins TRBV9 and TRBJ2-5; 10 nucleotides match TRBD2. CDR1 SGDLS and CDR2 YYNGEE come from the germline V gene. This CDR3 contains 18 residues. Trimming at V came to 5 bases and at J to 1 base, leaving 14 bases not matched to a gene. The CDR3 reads CASSGALIAGGGQETQYF. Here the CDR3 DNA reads TGTGCCAGCAGTGGGGCCTTGATAGCGGGGGGAGGCCAAGAGACCCAGTACTTC. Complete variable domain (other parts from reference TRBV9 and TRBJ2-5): DSGVTQTPKHLITATGQRVTLRCSPRSGDLSVYWYQQSLDQGLQFLIQYYNGEERAKGNILERFSAQQFPDLHSELNLSSLELGDSALYFCASSGALIAGGGQETQYFGPGTRLLVL.

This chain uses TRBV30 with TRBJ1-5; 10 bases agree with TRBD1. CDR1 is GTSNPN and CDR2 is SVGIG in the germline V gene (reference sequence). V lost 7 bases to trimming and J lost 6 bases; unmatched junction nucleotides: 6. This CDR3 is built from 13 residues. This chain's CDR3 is CAFSDRGTQPQHF. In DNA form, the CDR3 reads TGTGCCTTTTCGGACAGGGGGACTCAGCCCCAGCATTTT.

The CDR3 sequence: CASSIGGGLNEQFF. The DNA for the CDR3 is TGTGCCAGTAGTATTGGGGGGGGCCTGAATGAGCAGTTCTTC. The rearrangement uses TRBV19 and TRBJ2-1, with a possible D match to TRBD2 (7 bases). The CDR3 has 14 residues. Trimming left V 3 bases short and J 7 bases short, with 13 bases between. Germline CDR1 reads LNHDA; CDR2 reads SQIVND (reference sequence).

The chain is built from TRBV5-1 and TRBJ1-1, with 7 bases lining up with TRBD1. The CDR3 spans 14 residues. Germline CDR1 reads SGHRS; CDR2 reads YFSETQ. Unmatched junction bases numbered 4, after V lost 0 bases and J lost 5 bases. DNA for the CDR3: TGCGCCAGCAGCTTGGGTCAGGGGGGAACTGAAGCTTTCTTT. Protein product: CASSLGQGGTEAFF.

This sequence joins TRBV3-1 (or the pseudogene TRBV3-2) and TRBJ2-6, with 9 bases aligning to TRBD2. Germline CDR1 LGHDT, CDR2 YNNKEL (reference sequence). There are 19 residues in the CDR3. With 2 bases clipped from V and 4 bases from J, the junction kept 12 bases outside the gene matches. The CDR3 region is CASSQHTSSSGDGANVLTF. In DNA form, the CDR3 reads TGTGCCAGCAGCCAACATACTAGCTCTAGCGGGGACGGGGCCAACGTCCTGACTTTC.

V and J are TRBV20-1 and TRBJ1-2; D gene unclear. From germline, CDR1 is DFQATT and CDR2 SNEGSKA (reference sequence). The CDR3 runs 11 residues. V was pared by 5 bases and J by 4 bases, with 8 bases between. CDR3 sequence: CSAAELYGYTF. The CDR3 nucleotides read TGCAGTGCTGCCGAACTCTATGGCTACACCTTC.

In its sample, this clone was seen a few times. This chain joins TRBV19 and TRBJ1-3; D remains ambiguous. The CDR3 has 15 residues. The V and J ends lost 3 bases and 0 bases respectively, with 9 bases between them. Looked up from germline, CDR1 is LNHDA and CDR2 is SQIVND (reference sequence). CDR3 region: CASSIRPSSGNTIYF. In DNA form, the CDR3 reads TGTGCCAGTAGTATCCGTCCGAGCTCTGGAAACACCATATATTTT. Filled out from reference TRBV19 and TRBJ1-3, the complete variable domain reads DGGITQSPKYLFRKEGQNVTLSCEQNLNHDAMYWYRQDPGQGLRLIYYSQIVNDFQKGDIAEGYSVSREKKESFPLTVTSAQKNPTAFYLCASSIRPSSGNTIYFGEGSWLTVV.

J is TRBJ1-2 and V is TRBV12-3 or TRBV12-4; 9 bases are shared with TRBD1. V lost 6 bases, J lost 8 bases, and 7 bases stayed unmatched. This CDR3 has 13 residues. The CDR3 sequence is CASRPDRGRGYTF. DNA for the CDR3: TGTGCCAGCAGGCCCGACAGGGGGAGAGGCTACACCTTC.

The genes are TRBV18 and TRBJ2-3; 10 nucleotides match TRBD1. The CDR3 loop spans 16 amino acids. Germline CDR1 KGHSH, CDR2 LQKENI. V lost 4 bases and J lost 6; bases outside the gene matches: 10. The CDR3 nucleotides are TGTGCCAGCTCACTTCGGCGGGGACAGGGGTTGGATACGCAGTATTTT. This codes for CASSLRRGQGLDTQYF.

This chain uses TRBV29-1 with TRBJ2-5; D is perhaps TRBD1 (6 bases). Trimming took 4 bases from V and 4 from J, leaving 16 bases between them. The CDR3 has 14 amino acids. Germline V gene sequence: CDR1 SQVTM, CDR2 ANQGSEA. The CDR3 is CSVGTAGGGETQYF. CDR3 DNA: TGCAGCGTTGGGACTGCTGGGGGCGGAGAGACCCAGTACTTC. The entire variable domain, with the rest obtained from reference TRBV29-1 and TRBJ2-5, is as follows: SAVISQKPSRDICQRGTSLTIQCQVDSQVTMMFWYRQQPGQSLTLIATANQGSEATYESGFVIDKFPISRPNLTFSTLTVSNMSPEDSSIYLCSVGTAGGGETQYFGPGTRLLVL.

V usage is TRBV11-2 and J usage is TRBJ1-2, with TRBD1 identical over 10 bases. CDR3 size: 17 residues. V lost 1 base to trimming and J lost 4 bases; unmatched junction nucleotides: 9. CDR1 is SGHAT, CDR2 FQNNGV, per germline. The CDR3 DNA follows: TGTGCCAGCAGCTTAGGTCTCCCGGGACAGGGGAGCTATGGCTACACCTTC. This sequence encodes CASSLGLPGQGSYGYTF.